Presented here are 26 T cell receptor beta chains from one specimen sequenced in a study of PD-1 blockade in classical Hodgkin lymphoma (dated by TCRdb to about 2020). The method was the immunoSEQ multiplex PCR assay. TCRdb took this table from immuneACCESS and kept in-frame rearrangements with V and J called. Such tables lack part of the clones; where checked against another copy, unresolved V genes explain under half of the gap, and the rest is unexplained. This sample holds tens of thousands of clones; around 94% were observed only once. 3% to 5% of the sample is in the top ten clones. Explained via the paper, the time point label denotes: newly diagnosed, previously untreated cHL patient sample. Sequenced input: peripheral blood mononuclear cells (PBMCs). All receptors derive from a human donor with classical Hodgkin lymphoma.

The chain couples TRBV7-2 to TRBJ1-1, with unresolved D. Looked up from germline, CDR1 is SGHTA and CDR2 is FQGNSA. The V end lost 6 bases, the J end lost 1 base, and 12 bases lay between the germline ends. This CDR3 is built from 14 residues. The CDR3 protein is CASRSAPENTEAFF. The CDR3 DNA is TGTGCCAGCAGATCCGCTCCGGAGAACACTGAAGCTTTCTTT. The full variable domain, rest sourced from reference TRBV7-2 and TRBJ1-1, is GAGVSQSPSNKVTEKGKDVELRCDPISGHTALYWYRQSLGQGLEFLIYFQGNSAPDKSGLPSDRFSAERTGGSVSTLTIQRTQQEDSAVYLCASRSAPENTEAFFGQGTRLTVV.

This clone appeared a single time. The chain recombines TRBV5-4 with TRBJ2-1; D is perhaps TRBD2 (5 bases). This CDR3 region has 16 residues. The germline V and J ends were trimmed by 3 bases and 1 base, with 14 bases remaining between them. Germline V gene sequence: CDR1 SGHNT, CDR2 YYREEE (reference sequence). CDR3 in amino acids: CASSSEGRPSYNEQFF. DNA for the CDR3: TGTGCCAGCAGCTCAGAGGGCCGCCCTTCCTACAATGAGCAGTTCTTC.

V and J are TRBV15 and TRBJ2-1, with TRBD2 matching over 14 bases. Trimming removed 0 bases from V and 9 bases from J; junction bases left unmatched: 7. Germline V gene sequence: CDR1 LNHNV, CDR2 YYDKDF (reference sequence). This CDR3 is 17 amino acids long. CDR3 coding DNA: TGTGCCACCAGCAGAGATGTCAGACTAGCGGGGGGGCTTGAGCAGTTCTTC. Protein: CATSRDVRLAGGLEQFF.

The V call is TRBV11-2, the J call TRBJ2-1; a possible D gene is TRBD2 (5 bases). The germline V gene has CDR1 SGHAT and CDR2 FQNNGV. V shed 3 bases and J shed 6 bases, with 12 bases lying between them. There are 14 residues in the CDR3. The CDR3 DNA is TGTGCCAGCAGCTTGGCGGGCCCACTCAATGAGCAGTTCTTC. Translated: CASSLAGPLNEQFF.

DNA of the CDR3: TGTGCCAGGGAGTCGGGCAATCAGCCCCAGCATTTT. The encoded protein is CARESGNQPQHF. The chain links TRBV2 to TRBJ1-5; D is ambiguous. The CDR3 sequence is 12 residues long. Trimming cost V 9 bases and J 2 bases, with 8 bases left between them. Germline loops: CDR1 SNHLY, CDR2 FYNNEI.

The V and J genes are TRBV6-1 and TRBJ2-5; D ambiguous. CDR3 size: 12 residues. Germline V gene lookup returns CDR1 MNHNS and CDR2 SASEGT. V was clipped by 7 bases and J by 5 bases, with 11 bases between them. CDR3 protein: CASTTGWETQYF. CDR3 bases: TGTGCCAGCACGACTGGGTGGGAGACCCAGTACTTC.

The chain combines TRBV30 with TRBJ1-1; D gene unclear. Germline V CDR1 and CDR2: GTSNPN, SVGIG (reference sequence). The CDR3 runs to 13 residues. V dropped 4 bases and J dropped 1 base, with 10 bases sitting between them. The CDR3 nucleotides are TGTGCCTGGACAGGAGTTCCGAACACTGAAGCTTTCTTT. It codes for CAWTGVPNTEAFF.

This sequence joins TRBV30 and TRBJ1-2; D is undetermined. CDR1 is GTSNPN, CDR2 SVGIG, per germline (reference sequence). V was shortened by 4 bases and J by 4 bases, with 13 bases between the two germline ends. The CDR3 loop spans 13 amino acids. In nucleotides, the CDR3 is TGTGCCTGGATGCGGTCGCCTGTCTATGGCTACACCTTC. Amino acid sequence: CAWMRSPVYGYTF. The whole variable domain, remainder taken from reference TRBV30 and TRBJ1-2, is SQTIHQWPATLVQPVGSPLSLECTVEGTSNPNLYWYRQAAGRGLQLLFYSVGIGQISSEVPQNLSASRPQDRQFILSSKKLLLSDSGFYLCAWMRSPVYGYTFGSGTRLTVV.

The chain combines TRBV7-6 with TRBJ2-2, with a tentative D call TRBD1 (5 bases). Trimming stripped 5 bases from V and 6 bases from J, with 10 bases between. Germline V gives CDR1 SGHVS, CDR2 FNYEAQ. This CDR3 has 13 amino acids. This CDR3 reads CASSRQGPGELFF. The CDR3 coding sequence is TGTGCCAGCAGCCGCCAGGGTCCCGGGGAGCTGTTTTTT.

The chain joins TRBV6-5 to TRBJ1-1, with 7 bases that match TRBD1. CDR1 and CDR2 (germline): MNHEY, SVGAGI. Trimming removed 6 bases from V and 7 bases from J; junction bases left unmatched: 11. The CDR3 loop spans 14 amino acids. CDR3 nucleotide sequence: TGTGCCAGCAGGCAGAATCAGGGGACAGATGAAGCTTTCTTT. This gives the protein CASRQNQGTDEAFF.

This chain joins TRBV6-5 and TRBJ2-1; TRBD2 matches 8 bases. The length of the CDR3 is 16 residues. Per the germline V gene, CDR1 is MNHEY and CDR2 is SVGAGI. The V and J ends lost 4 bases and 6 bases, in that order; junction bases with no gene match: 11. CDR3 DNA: TGTGCCAGCAGTTCCCTCGGGGGGAGCGGGGGCAATGAGCAGTTCTTC. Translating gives CASSSLGGSGGNEQFF.

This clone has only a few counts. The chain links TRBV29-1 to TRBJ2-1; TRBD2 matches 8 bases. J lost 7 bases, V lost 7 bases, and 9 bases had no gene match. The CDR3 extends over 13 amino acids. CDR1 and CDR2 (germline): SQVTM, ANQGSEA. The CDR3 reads CSARLAFGNEQFF. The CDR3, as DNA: TGCAGCGCCCGACTAGCGTTTGGGAATGAGCAGTTCTTC.

CDR3 residues: CASSPAWGGTEAFF. CDR3 sequence (DNA): TGTGCCAGCAGCCCCGCTTGGGGGGGTACTGAAGCTTTCTTT. The V call is TRBV7-2, the J call TRBJ1-1; a weak D match, TRBD1 (5 bases). Trimming removed 5 bases at V and 5 bases at J, with 15 bases between. This CDR3 region has 14 residues. The germline V gene has CDR1 SGHTA and CDR2 FQGNSA.

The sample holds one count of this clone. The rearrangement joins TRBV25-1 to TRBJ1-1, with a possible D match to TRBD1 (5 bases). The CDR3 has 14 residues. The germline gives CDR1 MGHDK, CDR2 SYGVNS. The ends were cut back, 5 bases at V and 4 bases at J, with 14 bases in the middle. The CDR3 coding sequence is TGTGCCAGCAGTTACGAGGGGCTCGGCACTGAAGCTTTCTTT. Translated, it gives CASSYEGLGTEAFF.

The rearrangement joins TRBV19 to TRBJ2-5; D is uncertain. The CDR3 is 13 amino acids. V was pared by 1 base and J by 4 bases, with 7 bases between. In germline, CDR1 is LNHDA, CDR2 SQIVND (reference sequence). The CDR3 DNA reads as TGTGCCAGTAGTATAGGTTCAGGAGAGACCCAGTACTTC. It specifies CASSIGSGETQYF. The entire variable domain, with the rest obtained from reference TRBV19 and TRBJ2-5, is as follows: DGGITQSPKYLFRKEGQNVTLSCEQNLNHDAMYWYRQDPGQGLRLIYYSQIVNDFQKGDIAEGYSVSREKKESFPLTVTSAQKNPTAFYLCASSIGSGETQYFGPGTRLLVL.

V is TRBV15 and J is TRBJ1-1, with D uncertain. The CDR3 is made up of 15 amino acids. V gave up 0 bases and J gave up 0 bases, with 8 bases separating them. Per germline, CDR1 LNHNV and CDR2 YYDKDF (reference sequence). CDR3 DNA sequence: TGTGCCACCAGCAGAGATGGGCAGATGAACACTGAAGCTTTCTTT. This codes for CATSRDGQMNTEAFF.

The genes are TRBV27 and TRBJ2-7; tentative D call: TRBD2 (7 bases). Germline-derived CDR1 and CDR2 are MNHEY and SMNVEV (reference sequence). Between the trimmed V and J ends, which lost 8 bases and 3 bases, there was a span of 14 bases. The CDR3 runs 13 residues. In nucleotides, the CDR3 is TGTGCCAGCGGGGGAGGGGGACACTACGAGCAGTACTTC. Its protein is CASGGGGHYEQYF.

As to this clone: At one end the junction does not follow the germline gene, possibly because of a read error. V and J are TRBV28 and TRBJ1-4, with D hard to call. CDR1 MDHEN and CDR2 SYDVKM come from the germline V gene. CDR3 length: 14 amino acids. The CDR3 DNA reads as TGTGCCAGCCGTTTGGGTGGGACTAATGAAAAACTGTTTTTT. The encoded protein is CASRLGGTNEKLFF.

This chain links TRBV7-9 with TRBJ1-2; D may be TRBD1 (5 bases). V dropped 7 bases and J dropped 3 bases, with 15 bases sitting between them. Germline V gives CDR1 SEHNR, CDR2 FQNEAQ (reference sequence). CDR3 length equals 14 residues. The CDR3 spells CASTWAGMDYGYTF. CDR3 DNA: TGTGCCAGCACCTGGGCAGGGATGGACTATGGCTACACCTTC.

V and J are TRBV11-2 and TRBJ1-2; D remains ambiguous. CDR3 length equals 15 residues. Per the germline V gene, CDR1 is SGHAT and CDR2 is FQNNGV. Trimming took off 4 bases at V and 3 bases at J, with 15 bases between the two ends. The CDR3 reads CASSSPTVLYYGYTF. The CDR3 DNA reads TGTGCCAGCAGCTCACCGACGGTGCTCTACTATGGCTACACCTTC. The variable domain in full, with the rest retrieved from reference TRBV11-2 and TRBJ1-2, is EAGVAQSPRYKIIEKRQSVAFWCNPISGHATLYWYQQILGQGPKLLIQFQNNGVVDDSQLPKDRFSAERLKGVDSTLKIQPAKLEDSAVYLCASSSPTVLYYGYTFGSGTRLTVV.

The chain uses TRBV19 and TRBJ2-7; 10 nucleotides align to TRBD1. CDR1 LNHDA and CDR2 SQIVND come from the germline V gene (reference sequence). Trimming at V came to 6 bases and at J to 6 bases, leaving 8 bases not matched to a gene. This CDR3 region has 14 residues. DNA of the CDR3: TGTGCCAGTAGGGCGACAGGGGGCGCGGGCGAGCAGTACTTC. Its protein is CASRATGGAGEQYF.

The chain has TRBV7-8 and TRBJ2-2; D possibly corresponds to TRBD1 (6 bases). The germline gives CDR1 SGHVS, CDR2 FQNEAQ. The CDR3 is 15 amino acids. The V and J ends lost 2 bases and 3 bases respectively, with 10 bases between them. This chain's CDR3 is CASSLRTDYTGELFF. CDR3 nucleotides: TGTGCCAGCAGCTTACGGACAGATTACACCGGGGAGCTGTTTTTT.

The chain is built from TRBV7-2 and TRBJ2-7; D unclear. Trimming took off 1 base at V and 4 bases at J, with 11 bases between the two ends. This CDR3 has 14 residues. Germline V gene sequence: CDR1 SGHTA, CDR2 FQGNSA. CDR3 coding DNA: TGTGCCAGCAGCTTAGGACTCCAGTTTTACGAGCAGTACTTC. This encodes CASSLGLQFYEQYF. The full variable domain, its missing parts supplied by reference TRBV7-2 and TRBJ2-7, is GAGVSQSPSNKVTEKGKDVELRCDPISGHTALYWYRQSLGQGLEFLIYFQGNSAPDKSGLPSDRFSAERTGGSVSTLTIQRTQQEDSAVYLCASSLGLQFYEQYFGPGTRLTVT.

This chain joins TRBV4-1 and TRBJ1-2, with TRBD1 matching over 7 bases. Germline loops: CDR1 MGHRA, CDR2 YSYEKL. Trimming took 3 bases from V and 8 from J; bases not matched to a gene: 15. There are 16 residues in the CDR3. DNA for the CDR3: TGCGCCAGCAGCCAGGTTTACAGGGGCGATTTTTCCGGCTACACCTTC. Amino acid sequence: CASSQVYRGDFSGYTF.

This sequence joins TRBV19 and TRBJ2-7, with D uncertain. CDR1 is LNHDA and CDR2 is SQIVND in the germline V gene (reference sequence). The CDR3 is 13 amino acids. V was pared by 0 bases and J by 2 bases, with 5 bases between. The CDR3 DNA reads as TGTGCCAGTAGTATAGATCCCACCTACGAGCAGTACTTC. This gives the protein CASSIDPTYEQYF.

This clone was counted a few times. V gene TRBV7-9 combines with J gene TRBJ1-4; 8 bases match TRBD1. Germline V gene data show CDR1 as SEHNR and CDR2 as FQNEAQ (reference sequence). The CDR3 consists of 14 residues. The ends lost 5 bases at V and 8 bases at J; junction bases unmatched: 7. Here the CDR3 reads CASSRDRNREKLFF. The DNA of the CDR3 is TGTGCCAGCAGCCGGGACAGGAACCGAGAAAAACTGTTTTTT.